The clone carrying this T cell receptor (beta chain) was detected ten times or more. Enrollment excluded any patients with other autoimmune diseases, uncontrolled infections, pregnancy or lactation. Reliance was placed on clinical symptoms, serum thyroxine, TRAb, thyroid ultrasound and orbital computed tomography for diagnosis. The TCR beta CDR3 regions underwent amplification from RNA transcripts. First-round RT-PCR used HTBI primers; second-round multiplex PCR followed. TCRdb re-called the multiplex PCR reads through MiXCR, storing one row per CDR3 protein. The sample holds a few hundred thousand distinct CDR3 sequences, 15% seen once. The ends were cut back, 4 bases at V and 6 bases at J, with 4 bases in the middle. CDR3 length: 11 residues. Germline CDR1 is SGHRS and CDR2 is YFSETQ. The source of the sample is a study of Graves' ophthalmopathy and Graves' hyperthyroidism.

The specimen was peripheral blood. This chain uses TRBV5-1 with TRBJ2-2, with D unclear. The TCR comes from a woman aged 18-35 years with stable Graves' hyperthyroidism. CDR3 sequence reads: CASSRAGELFF. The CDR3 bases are TGCGCCAGCAGCCGGGCCGGGGAGCTGTTTTTT.